The source of this T cell receptor beta chain is a study of blood T cell repertoires in COVID-19. V lost 3 bases, J lost 5 bases, and 8 bases stayed unmatched. In germline, CDR1 is KGHSH, CDR2 LQKENI. This CDR3 contains 15 residues. All enrollees were roughly 18 to 90 years old and from about 25 US areas. The table came from immunoSEQ multiplex PCR; TCRdb's copy has only in-frame clones and leaves some out. This sample has around 250,000 clones; around nine tenths occur once, and the top ten carry approximately 3.4%. The chain carries TRBV18 and TRBJ2-7; 9 positions match TRBD1. Sequences were obtained from PBMCs or T cells enriched from blood (not recorded which). The sequence was obtained from a woman aged 40 to 50 who had been exposed to COVID-19. As DNA, the CDR3 is TGTGCCAGCTCACCTTACGGGACAGGGACCCACGAGCAGTACTTC. Translation: CASSPYGTGTHEQYF.